This TCR beta chain was found in a study of T cells after yellow fever vaccination. The CDR3 runs 16 residues. The ends lost 7 bases at V and 2 bases at J; junction bases unmatched: 12. From germline, CDR1 is ENHRY and CDR2 SYGVKD. This clonotype has only a few counts. TCRdb re-derived calls from the 5' RACE reads in MiXCR, one entry per CDR3 protein. This sample has about 200,000 distinct CDR3 sequences, with approximately 3.2% found just once. The chain links TRBV10-3 to TRBJ2-5; 8 bases fit TRBD2. The receptor comes from a man aged 18 to 35 who received the YFV17D yellow fever vaccine. The sample consisted of CD4+ T cells sorted from PBMCs, taken 10 days after the yellow fever booster vaccination. The CDR3 here is CAITRTSGPLQETQYF. CDR3 sequence (DNA): TGTGCCATCACCCGTACTAGCGGACCATTACAAGAGACCCAGTACTTC.